This T cell receptor beta chain emerged from a study of blood T cell repertoires in COVID-19 (dated by TCRdb to about 2020). For context, the study as a whole: Collaborator samples came from the United States, Italy and Spain and covered acute and convalescent phases of COVID-19. The material from the prospective study consisted of cDNA or gDNA derived from T cells, B-cell-depleted T cells, or PBMCs. Subjects who had been exposed to COVID-19, were actively infected with it, or had recovered from it provided the deeply sampled blood TCRbeta repertoires that made up the dataset. A freely available public database, intended as a resource for researchers studying the immune response to SARS-CoV-2, is where the repertoires were released. Samples came from the ongoing ImmuneRACE study (first 160 participants) plus 1,254 subjects from 6 global collaborators. A de-identified subject ID, COVID-19 status, age in years and sex were almost always included in the sample metadata. HLA class I and class II types, where available, came from metadata supplied by the sample provider rather than from assay-based typing. Paper-wide results and their limitations: Clinical and demographic metadata were provided uncurated, with the amount varying by source and participant.

The CDR3 contains 19 residues, cysteine and phenylalanine counted. Left in the record is the CDR3 DNA by itself, 57 bases read in frame from the first base. The trim is 4 bases for V and 3 bases for J, with a gap of 25 bases between the germline ends. CDR1 and CDR2 (MGHRA, YSYEKL) derive from the germline V gene. To note about this clone: Which antigen it targets is not known. No per-base quality is available; no much larger clone lies one base away.

The immunoSEQ Assay, a bias-controlled multiplex PCR, was used to amplify TCRbeta CDR3 regions from genomic DNA. As for the authors' bioinformatics: Within the assay, amplification of reference gene primers was used to estimate how many nucleated cells each sample contained. To quantify the absolute abundance of each unique TCRbeta CDR3 rearrangement, sequence reads were collapsed and filtered. Productive Simpson clonality was computed per sample as the square root of Simpson's diversity index over productive rearrangements. TCRdb provides this immuneACCESS table in a form limited to in-frame rearrangements. Some clones are lacking; in checked studies, under half of them reflect an unresolved V gene, and why the rest are absent is not known. The DNA gave D and trimming, while V, J and clone size come from that table. In all, the sample holds 200,000 or so clones, and around 90% of those were seen once. The biggest ten clones account for just over 2.5% of the sample.

Participants in the prospective study were aged about 18 to 95 years, lived in 20 to 25 United States geographic areas, and enrolled through a virtual design. Cohort assignment in the prospective study relied on participant-reported clinical history from a screening survey and a study questionnaire. ImmuneRACE Cohort 3 recovered participants were defined by two consecutive negative NP/OP PCR tests, healthcare professional clearance, or symptom resolution. In the prospective study, whole blood, serum and a nasopharyngeal or oropharyngeal swab were collected from each participant by mobile phlebotomists. Additional blood draws and questionnaires over an approximately two-month period could optionally be provided by prospective study participants. Before DNA extraction, blood samples from the prospective study were shipped at room temperature or frozen.

The source is a woman in her twenties or thirties who had recovered from COVID-19. The sample comprised PBMCs or T cells enriched from blood (not recorded which). Recombination connected TRBV4-1 to TRBJ1-3, and possibly TRBD1, on 6 matching bases. The CDR3 reads as follows: CASSLLQGMGLVFGNTIYF. In nucleotide form, the sequence is TGCGCCAGCAGCCTCTTACAGGGAATGGGCCTGGTATTTGGAAACACCATATATTTT.